This T cell receptor beta chain was sequenced during a study of blood T cell repertoires in COVID-19. Study details: Sites in the United States, Italy and Spain provided acute and convalescent COVID-19 samples. Sources were T cells, B-cell-depleted T cells, or PBMCs; the material itself was cDNA or gDNA.

TCRdb's copy holds only in-frame clones and misses some; the assay was immunoSEQ multiplex PCR. The top ten hold around 12% of the sample, which has roughly 250,000 clones, 85% to 90% seen once. This clone was detected a few times. Deletions cut 4 bases from V and 4 bases from J, with 13 bases between. Per the germline V gene, CDR1 is MNHEY and CDR2 is SVGAGI. The CDR3 covers 14 residues. Input material: peripheral blood. This TCR was recovered from a woman aged 25 to 45 with COVID-19, enrolled during active disease. The chain couples TRBV6-5 to TRBJ1-2; possible D gene TRBD1, 6 bases. Written as DNA, the CDR3 is TGTGCCAGCAGTTTCCTCCGGGACACCTATGGCTACACCTTC. Its translation is CASSFLRDTYGYTF.